Listed below are T cell receptor beta chains from one sample, sequenced in a study of prognosis after radiotherapy for stage I lung cancer. In TCRdb, the multiplex PCR reads were re-called with MiXCR into one record per CDR3 protein. Of fewer than 40,000 distinct CDR3 sequences listed, approximately 36% are singletons. The input for sequencing was PBMCs, taken before or after stereotactic body radiation therapy (not recorded which). The receptors here all came from a donor aged 50 or older with non-small cell lung cancer. The CDR3 runs from the conserved cysteine through the conserved F or W. D genes are given only for firm matches. Clone size is not always given. Where it is, it says once, few, many or a class for expanded clones.

15	.	TRBV27	TRBJ2-7	TRBD1	CASSSPVQGAADQYF	TGTGCCAGCAGTTCACCGGTACAGGGGGCGGCCGATCAGTACTTC
15	many	TRBV2	TRBJ2-2	.	CASSEQGSNTGELFF	TGTGCCAGCAGTGAACAGGGTTCGAACACCGGGGAGCTGTTTTTT
15	many	TRBV24-1	TRBJ2-2	TRBD1	CATSFGTGATGELFF	TGTGCCACCAGTTTCGGGACAGGGGCCACCGGGGAGCTGTTTTTT
16	.	TRBV5-1	TRBJ1-4	.	CASSQGSGQINEKLFF	TGCGCCAGCAGCCAAGGGTCCGGACAGATTAATGAAAAACTGTTTTTT
14	many	TRBV18	TRBJ2-2	.	CASSQGRNTGELFF	TGTGCCAGCTCACAAGGCAGGAACACCGGGGAGCTGTTTTTT
11	many	TRBV29-1	TRBJ2-3	.	CSSEQADTQYF	TGCAGTTCCGAACAGGCAGATACGCAGTATTTT
13	few	TRBV29-1	TRBJ1-5	TRBD1	CSVCQGALQPQHF	TGCAGCGTTTGTCAGGGGGCCCTGCAGCCCCAGCATTTT
14	many	TRBV2	TRBJ2-5	.	CASSELGAGETQYF	TGTGCCAGCAGTGAACTGGGGGCGGGAGAGACCCAGTACTTC
10	many	TRBV29-1	TRBJ2-7	.	CSVEDYEQYF	TGCAGCGTTGAAGATTACGAGCAGTACTTC
16	many	TRBV3-1	TRBJ1-3	TRBD1	CASSRPQGASGNTIYF	TGTGCCAGCAGCCGACCACAGGGGGCCTCGGGAAACACCATATATTTT
17	many	TRBV6-1	TRBJ1-5	.	CASSSGLDGGGLQPQHF	TGTGCCAGCAGCTCAGGCCTTGACGGGGGAGGTCTTCAGCCCCAGCATTTT
14	many	TRBV27	TRBJ2-1	.	CASSLFDSGNEQFF	TGTGCCAGCAGTTTATTCGATTCAGGCAATGAGCAGTTCTTC
15	.	TRBV7-2	TRBJ1-5	.	CASSLVPGGNQPQHF	TGTGCCAGCAGCTTAGTCCCGGGGGGCAATCAGCCCCAGCATTTT
16	.	TRBV12-3/TRBV12-4	TRBJ2-2	.	CASSLEEGGNTGELFF	TGTGCCAGCAGTCTCGAGGAGGGCGGGAACACCGGGGAGCTGTTTTTT
15	many	TRBV12-3/TRBV12-4	TRBJ1-1	.	CASSPRSGVDTEAFF	TGTGCCAGCAGTCCAAGGTCCGGGGTTGACACTGAAGCTTTCTTT
14	many	TRBV28	TRBJ1-2	TRBD1	CASSIGQGVGGYTF	TGTGCCAGCAGTATCGGACAGGGGGTTGGCGGCTACACCTTC
13	many	TRBV27	TRBJ2-5	.	CASSGRRRETQYF	TGTGCCAGCAGTGGACGGAGGCGAGAGACCCAGTACTTC
16	.	TRBV28	TRBJ1-1	TRBD1	CASSGIQGGAETEAFF	TGTGCCAGCAGTGGCATACAGGGGGGGGCGGAAACTGAAGCTTTCTTT
15	many	TRBV6-1	TRBJ2-2	.	CASSPGETGTGELFF	TGTGCCAGCAGCCCCGGGGAGACGGGCACCGGGGAGCTGTTTTTT
17	many	TRBV3-1	TRBJ1-3	TRBD1	CASSQFVGQGSGNTIYF	TGTGCCAGCAGCCAATTTGTAGGACAGGGGTCTGGAAACACCATATATTTT
16	many	TRBV5-1	TRBJ2-3	TRBD2	CASSSAAGLAKDTQYF	TGCGCCAGCAGCTCGGCGGCGGGACTAGCCAAAGATACGCAGTATTTT
11	.	TRBV14	TRBJ2-7	.	CASRQSGRQYF	TGTGCCAGCAGACAATCCGGTAGGCAGTACTTC
15	many	TRBV4-1	TRBJ1-5	.	CASSQSEYSNQPQHF	TGTGCCAGCAGCCAATCAGAGTATAGCAATCAGCCCCAGCATTTT
16	.	TRBV12-5	TRBJ2-2	TRBD2	CASGPGRGGDTGELFF	TGTGCTAGTGGTCCCGGGAGGGGGGGGGACACCGGGGAGCTGTTTTTT
13	many	TRBV12-3/TRBV12-4	TRBJ1-5	TRBD1	CASRLGQGAPQHF	TGTGCCAGCAGACTTGGACAGGGTGCGCCCCAGCATTTT
14	many	TRBV10-3	TRBJ1-1	.	CAISELGLTTEAFF	TGTGCCATCAGTGAGCTGGGTTTGACCACTGAAGCTTTCTTT
14	many	TRBV3-1	TRBJ1-4	TRBD1	CASSHRTGIEKLFF	TGTGCCAGCAGCCATAGGACAGGGATTGAAAAACTGTTTTTT
15	.	TRBV20-1	TRBJ2-7	TRBD2	CSARPGRGSSDEQYF	TGCAGTGCCCGCCCGGGGAGGGGATCTAGCGACGAGCAGTACTTC
14	many	TRBV28	TRBJ1-1	.	CASRYLQGYTEAFF	TGTGCCAGCAGGTACCTACAGGGATACACTGAAGCTTTCTTT
18	medium-sized	TRBV6-5	TRBJ2-2	.	CASSYGERGGRSTGELFF	TGTGCCAGCAGTTACGGAGAGAGGGGGGGCCGGAGCACCGGGGAGCTGTTTTTT
19	many	TRBV6-2/TRBV6-3	TRBJ2-1	TRBD1	CASSNAGTGGKSSYNEQFF	TGTGCCAGCAGTAATGCCGGGACAGGGGGCAAGAGCTCCTACAATGAGCAGTTCTTC
14	many	TRBV6-4	TRBJ2-3	TRBD2	CASSWGGPTDTQYF	TGTGCCAGCAGTTGGGGGGGTCCCACAGATACGCAGTATTTT
15	many	TRBV29-1	TRBJ2-1	TRBD2	CSVEVAGKGDNEQFF	TGCAGCGTTGAGGTAGCGGGAAAGGGGGACAATGAGCAGTTCTTC
14	many	TRBV18	TRBJ1-2	TRBD1	CASSPTQGIDGYTF	TGTGCCAGCTCACCGACACAGGGGATCGATGGCTACACCTTC
13	many	TRBV12-5	TRBJ1-2	.	CASGLDSNYGYTF	TGTGCTAGTGGTTTGGACTCTAACTATGGCTACACCTTC
16	.	TRBV3-1	TRBJ2-7	TRBD2	CASSPGEGTDLYEQYF	TGTGCCAGCAGTCCCGGGGAGGGGACTGACCTCTACGAGCAGTACTTC
13	many	TRBV6-2/TRBV6-3	TRBJ1-1	.	CASSYQGTTEAFF	TGTGCCAGCAGTTACCAGGGGACAACTGAAGCTTTCTTT
16	.	TRBV6-1	TRBJ2-7	TRBD2	CASSGYRLALSYEQYF	TGTGCCAGCAGTGGATACCGACTAGCCCTCTCCTACGAGCAGTACTTC
13	many	TRBV28	TRBJ2-7	.	CASRRQVTYEQYF	TGTGCCAGCAGACGACAGGTAACCTACGAGCAGTACTTC
12	.	TRBV27	TRBJ2-7	.	CASSFIGDEQYF	TGTGCCAGCAGTTTTATAGGTGACGAGCAGTACTTC
15	many	TRBV16	TRBJ1-1	TRBD1	CASSQTQPGGTEAFF	TGTGCCAGCAGCCAGACACAGCCAGGGGGAACTGAAGCTTTCTTT
18	many	TRBV3-1	TRBJ1-1	TRBD1	CASSQGRTGGYLTSEAFF	TGTGCCAGCAGCCAAGGCCGGACAGGGGGCTACTTAACCTCTGAAGCTTTCTTT
14	.	TRBV6-1	TRBJ1-6	.	CASSPGPYNSPLHF	TGTGCCAGCAGTCCCGGGCCCTATAATTCACCCCTCCACTTT
15	.	TRBV6-5	TRBJ1-1	.	CASSYSVGVGTEAFF	TGTGCCAGCAGTTACTCTGTAGGGGTAGGAACTGAAGCTTTCTTT
16	many	TRBV7-7	TRBJ2-1	.	CASSLRLGGGVNEQFF	TGTGCTAGCAGCTTGAGACTAGGAGGGGGTGTGAATGAGCAGTTCTTC
12	many	TRBV29-1	TRBJ2-5	.	CSVTLSGEAQYF	TGCAGCGTTACATTATCGGGGGAGGCCCAGTACTTC
13	many	TRBV5-1	TRBJ1-2	.	CASSLYRDSLYTF	TGCGCCAGCAGCTTATACCGGGACTCACTCTACACCTTC
16	medium-sized	TRBV5-1	TRBJ2-2	.	CASSLVGAVITGELFF	TGCGCCAGCAGCTTAGTAGGGGCGGTCATTACCGGGGAGCTGTTTTTT
15	many	TRBV28	TRBJ2-3	TRBD2	CASSPYSGGKDTQYF	TGTGCCAGCAGTCCCTATAGCGGGGGGAAAGATACGCAGTATTTT
14	many	TRBV7-9	TRBJ1-4	.	CASSLGESNEKLFF	TGTGCCAGCAGCTTAGGGGAGTCTAATGAAAAACTGTTTTTT
15	.	TRBV30	TRBJ2-2	TRBD2	CAWGREAREVGELFF	TGTGCCTGGGGGAGGGAAGCGCGAGAGGTCGGGGAGCTGTTTTTT
16	.	TRBV27	TRBJ1-3	.	CASMPFGPDSGNTIYF	TGTGCCAGCATGCCTTTTGGACCGGACTCTGGAAACACCATATATTTT
16	many	TRBV27	TRBJ2-1	TRBD2	CASSLADSGLYNEQFF	TGTGCCAGCAGTTTAGCCGATAGCGGGCTCTACAATGAGCAGTTCTTC
18	many	TRBV3-1	TRBJ2-2	TRBD2	CASSKGSGRVGRTGELFF	TGTGCCAGCAGCAAGGGTAGCGGGAGAGTAGGAAGGACCGGGGAGCTGTTTTTT
18	many	TRBV28	TRBJ1-1	TRBD1	CASSLLRGGQLQNTEAFF	TGTGCCAGCAGTTTATTAAGAGGGGGACAGCTACAGAACACTGAAGCTTTCTTT
17	.	TRBV20-1	TRBJ1-6	.	CSARDFFRGGLSSPLHF	TGCAGTGCTAGAGATTTCTTTAGGGGGGGTCTGAGTTCACCCCTCCACTTT